These T cell receptor beta chains were read from a single sample in a study of shared clonotypes between healthy human individuals. Sequencing used immunoSEQ multiplex PCR; TCRdb keeps in-frame clones, though not all of them. The profile covers some 100,000 clones, with roughly 70% appearing a single time and about 23% taken by the ten largest. Sequencing was carried out using memory CD8+ T cells sorted from blood. These receptors originate from a woman aged 30 to 39 in good health. CDR3s include the opening cysteine and the closing phenylalanine or tryptophan. Each record gives: V gene, clone size, J gene, D gene, CDR3 protein, CDR3 DNA. A D gene is named only where the DNA matches it firmly. The size of a clone is reported for some rows only, either as once, few or many, or as a class for expanded clones.

V: TRBV25-1
size: .
J: TRBJ2-1
D: .
CDR3: CASSESPQRSYNEQFF
DNA: TGTGCCAGCAGTGAATCCCCCCAGCGCTCCTACAATGAGCAGTTCTTC

V: TRBV7-8
size: .
J: TRBJ1-1
D: .
CDR3: CASSLAGGVSTEAFF
DNA: TGTGCCAGCAGCTTAGCTGGGGGAGTGAGCACTGAAGCTTTCTTT

V: TRBV2
size: .
J: TRBJ2-3
D: .
CDR3: CASNRRTTDTQYF
DNA: TGTGCCAGCAACAGACGTACCACAGATACGCAGTATTTT

V: TRBV2
size: .
J: TRBJ2-1
D: TRBD1
CDR3: CASSGQGNEQFF
DNA: TGTGCCAGCAGCGGACAGGGCAATGAGCAGTTCTTC

V: TRBV19
size: .
J: TRBJ2-1
D: .
CDR3: CASSIVYGADNEQFF
DNA: TGTGCCAGTAGTATAGTGTATGGTGCTGACAATGAGCAGTTCTTC

V: TRBV6-4
size: .
J: TRBJ2-1
D: TRBD2
CDR3: CASSGVAGAYNEQFF
DNA: TGTGCCAGCAGTGGAGTGGCGGGAGCCTACAATGAGCAGTTCTTC

V: TRBV28
size: .
J: TRBJ1-5
D: .
CDR3: CASTTKGVQPQHF
DNA: TGTGCCAGCACCACGAAGGGGGTTCAGCCCCAGCATTTT

V: TRBV1
size: .
J: TRBJ2-3
D: .
CDR3: CTSRTSGFTDTQYF
DNA: TGCACCAGCAGGACTAGCGGATTCACAGATACGCAGTATTTT

V: TRBV7-9
size: .
J: TRBJ1-1
D: .
CDR3: CASSLASGANTEAFF
DNA: TGTGCCAGCAGCTTAGCATCCGGGGCGAACACTGAAGCTTTCTTT

V: TRBV7-9
size: .
J: TRBJ2-1
D: .
CDR3: CASSPDREGYNEQFF
DNA: TGTGCCAGCAGCCCGGACAGGGAGGGATACAATGAGCAGTTCTTC

V: TRBV28
size: .
J: TRBJ1-2
D: .
CDR3: CASSLQAGASYGYTF
DNA: TGTGCCAGCAGTTTACAGGCAGGGGCAAGCTATGGCTACACCTTC

V: TRBV5-4
size: .
J: TRBJ1-6
D: .
CDR3: CASSGGVGDNSPLHF
DNA: TGTGCCAGCAGCGGGGGAGTGGGTGATAATTCACCCCTCCACTTT

V: TRBV25-1
size: .
J: TRBJ1-2
D: .
CDR3: CASSEYIRGGKSGYTF
DNA: TGTGCCAGCAGTGAATATATTCGAGGGGGAAAGTCTGGCTACACCTTC

V: TRBV2
size: .
J: TRBJ2-7
D: .
CDR3: CASSDLSYEQYF
DNA: TGTGCCAGCAGTGATCTGAGCTACGAGCAGTACTTC

V: TRBV25-1
size: few
J: TRBJ1-5
D: .
CDR3: CASSAGGEGSNQPQHF
DNA: TGTGCCAGCAGTGCCGGAGGGGAGGGAAGCAATCAGCCCCAGCATTTT

V: TRBV27
size: .
J: TRBJ2-3
D: .
CDR3: CARVISEEHADTQYF
DNA: TGTGCCAGGGTAATCTCGGAGGAACACGCAGATACGCAGTATTTT

V: TRBV5-1
size: .
J: TRBJ2-1
D: .
CDR3: CASSLGFRNEQFF
DNA: TGCGCCAGCAGCTTGGGCTTTCGGAATGAGCAGTTCTTC

V: TRBV18
size: .
J: TRBJ2-1
D: .
CDR3: CASSPGYNEQFF
DNA: TGTGCCAGCTCACCGGGATACAATGAGCAGTTCTTC

V: TRBV14
size: .
J: TRBJ1-1
D: .
CDR3: CASSQDTNTEAFF
DNA: TGTGCCAGCAGCCAAGATACGAACACTGAAGCTTTCTTT

V: TRBV4-1
size: many
J: TRBJ2-2
D: TRBD2
CDR3: CASSQMRLAGGVRGNTGELFF
DNA: TGCGCCAGCAGCCAGATGCGACTAGCGGGAGGCGTCAGAGGGAACACCGGGGAGCTGTTTTTT

V: TRBV4-1
size: .
J: TRBJ2-2
D: .
CDR3: CASSQVLGKGTGELFF
DNA: TGCGCCAGCAGCCAAGTCTTGGGGAAGGGGACCGGGGAGCTGTTTTTT

V: TRBV13
size: few
J: TRBJ2-3
D: TRBD1
CDR3: CASSLRTGSTSTDTQYF
DNA: TGTGCCAGCAGCTTAAGGACAGGATCTACTAGCACAGATACGCAGTATTTT

V: TRBV28
size: .
J: TRBJ2-7
D: TRBD1
CDR3: CASSTPGQGSYEQYF
DNA: TGTGCCAGCAGCACCCCGGGACAGGGGTCCTACGAGCAGTACTTC

V: TRBV9
size: .
J: TRBJ2-1
D: TRBD2
CDR3: CASSVGTSGNEQFF
DNA: TGTGCCAGCAGCGTAGGGACTAGCGGCAATGAGCAGTTCTTC